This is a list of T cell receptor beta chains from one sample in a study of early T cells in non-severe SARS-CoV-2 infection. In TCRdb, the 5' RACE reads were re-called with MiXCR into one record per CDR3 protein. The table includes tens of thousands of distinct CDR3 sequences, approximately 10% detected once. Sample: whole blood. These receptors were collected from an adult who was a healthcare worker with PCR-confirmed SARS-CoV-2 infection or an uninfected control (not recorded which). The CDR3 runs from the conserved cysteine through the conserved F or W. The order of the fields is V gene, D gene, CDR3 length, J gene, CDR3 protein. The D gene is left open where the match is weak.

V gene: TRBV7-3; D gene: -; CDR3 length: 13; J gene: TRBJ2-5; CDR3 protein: CASSQTREETQYF
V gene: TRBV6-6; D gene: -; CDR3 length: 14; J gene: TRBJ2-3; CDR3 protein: CASSPDSYTDTQYF
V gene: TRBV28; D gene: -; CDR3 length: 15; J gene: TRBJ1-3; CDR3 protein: CASSFPGSSGNTIYF
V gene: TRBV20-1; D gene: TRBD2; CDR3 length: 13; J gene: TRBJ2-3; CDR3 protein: CNARVAGADTQYF
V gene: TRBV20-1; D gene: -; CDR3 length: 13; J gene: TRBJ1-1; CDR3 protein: CSARGGANTEAFF
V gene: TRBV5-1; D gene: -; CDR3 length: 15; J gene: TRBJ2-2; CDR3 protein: CASSLEGRGAGELFF
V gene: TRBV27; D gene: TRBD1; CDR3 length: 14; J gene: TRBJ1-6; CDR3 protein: CASSSTGYNSPLHF
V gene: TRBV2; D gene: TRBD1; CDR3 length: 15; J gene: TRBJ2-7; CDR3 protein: CASSRDRGARDEQYF
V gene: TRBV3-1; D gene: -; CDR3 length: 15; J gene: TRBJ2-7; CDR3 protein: CASSLADRSSYEQYF
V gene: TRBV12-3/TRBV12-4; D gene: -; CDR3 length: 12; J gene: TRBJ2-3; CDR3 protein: CASKEGTDTQYF
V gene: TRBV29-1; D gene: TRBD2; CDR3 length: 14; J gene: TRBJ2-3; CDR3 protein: CSAGGGRRTDTQYF
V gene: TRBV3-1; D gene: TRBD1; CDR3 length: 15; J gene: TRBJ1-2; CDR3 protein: CASSQGEGANYGYTF
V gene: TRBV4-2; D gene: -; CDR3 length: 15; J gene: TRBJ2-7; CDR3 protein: CASSQDGGAPYEQYF
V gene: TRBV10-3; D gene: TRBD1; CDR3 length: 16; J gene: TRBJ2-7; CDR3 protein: CAISDPPGQGSNEQYF
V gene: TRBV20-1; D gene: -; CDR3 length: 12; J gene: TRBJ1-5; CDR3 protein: CSARAGDQPQHF
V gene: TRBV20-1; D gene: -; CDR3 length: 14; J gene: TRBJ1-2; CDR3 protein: CSASPGRVDYGYTF
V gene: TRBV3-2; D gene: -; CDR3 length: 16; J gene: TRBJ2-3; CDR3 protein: CASSQGTSGTQATQYF
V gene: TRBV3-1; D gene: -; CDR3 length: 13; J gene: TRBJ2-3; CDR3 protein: CASSHTGDDTQYF